This T cell receptor (beta chain) was profiled in a study of early T cells in non-severe SARS-CoV-2 infection. Study in general: The input, bulk RNA from unsorted whole blood, was sequenced, and chains were unpaired.

V was cut by 0 bases and J by 5 bases, with 13 bases left in between. The CDR3 spans 15 residues. Germline CDR1 and CDR2: PRHDT and FYEKMQ (reference sequence). Attachment of unique molecular identifiers was made to individual cDNA molecules. TCRdb passed the 5' RACE reads through MiXCR, listing each CDR3 protein once. This table has 85,000 to 90,000 distinct CDR3 sequences, 13% to 15% appearing once. A word on this clonotype: The antigen is unknown.

Study-wide points: The matching step, a VDJdb search, favored anti-spike CD8 responses and missed private and CD4 specificities.

The V gene is TRBV13, the J gene TRBJ1-1; D gene ambiguous. The sequenced material came from whole blood. The sequence derives from an adult who was a healthcare worker with PCR-confirmed SARS-CoV-2 infection or an uninfected control (not recorded which). CDR3 sequence reads: CASSLGQPGRTEAFF. DNA of the CDR3: TGTGCCAGCAGCTTAGGACAGCCTGGTAGGACTGAAGCTTTCTTT.